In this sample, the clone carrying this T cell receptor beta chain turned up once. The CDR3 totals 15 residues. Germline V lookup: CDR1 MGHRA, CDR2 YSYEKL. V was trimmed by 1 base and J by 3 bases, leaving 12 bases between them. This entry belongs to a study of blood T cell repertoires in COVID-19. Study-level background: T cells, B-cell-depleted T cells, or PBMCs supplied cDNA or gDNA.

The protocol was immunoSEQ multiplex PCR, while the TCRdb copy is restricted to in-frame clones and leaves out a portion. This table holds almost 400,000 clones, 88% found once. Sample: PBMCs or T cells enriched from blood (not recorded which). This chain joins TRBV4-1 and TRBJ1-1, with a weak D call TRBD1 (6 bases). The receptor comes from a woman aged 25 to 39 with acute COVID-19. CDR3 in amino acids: CASSQGMGADTEAFF. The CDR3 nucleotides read TGCGCCAGCAGCCAAGGGATGGGGGCGGACACTGAAGCTTTCTTT.